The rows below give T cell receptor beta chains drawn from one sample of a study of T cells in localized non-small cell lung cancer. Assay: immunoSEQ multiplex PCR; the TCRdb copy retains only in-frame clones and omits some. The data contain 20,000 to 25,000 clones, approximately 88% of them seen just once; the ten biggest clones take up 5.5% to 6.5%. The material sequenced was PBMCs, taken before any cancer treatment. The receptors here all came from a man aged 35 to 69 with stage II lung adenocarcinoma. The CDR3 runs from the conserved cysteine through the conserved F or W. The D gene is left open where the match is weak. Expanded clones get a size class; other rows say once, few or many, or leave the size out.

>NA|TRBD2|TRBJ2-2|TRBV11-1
TGTGCCAGCAGCTTAGTCGGTGGAAGCGGGAGCCCCGGGGAGCTGTTTTTT
CASSLVGGSGSPGELFF
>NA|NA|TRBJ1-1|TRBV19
TGTGCCAGTAGTATGCGACGGGATGAAGCTTTCTTT
CASSMRRDEAFF
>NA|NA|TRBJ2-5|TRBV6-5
TGTGCCAGCAGCCCTACAGGGTCACAAGAGACCCAGTACTTC
CASSPTGSQETQYF
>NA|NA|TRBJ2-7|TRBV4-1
TGCGCCAGCAGCCAAGATGTCCCCCCCGCGGGGACCTACGAGCAGTACTTC
CASSQDVPPAGTYEQYF
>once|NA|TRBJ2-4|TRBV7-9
TGTGCCAGCAGCTTAGGTCCCACCGCCAGCATTCAGTACTTC
CASSLGPTASIQYF
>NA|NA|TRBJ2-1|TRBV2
TGTGCCAGCAGGGGGGCCCCCCTGGGCGATGAGCAGTTCTTC
CASRGAPLGDEQFF
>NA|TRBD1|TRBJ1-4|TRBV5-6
TGTGCCAGCAGCATACGGACAGGGCTAGAGGAAAAACTGTTTTTT
CASSIRTGLEEKLFF
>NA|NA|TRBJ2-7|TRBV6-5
TGTGCCAGCTCAAGCTCAGGAACGTTAGCGGACGAGCAGTACTTC
CASSSSGTLADEQYF
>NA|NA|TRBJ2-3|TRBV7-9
TGTGCCAGCAAAACCGGGAGCTGGGGCACAGATACGCAGTATTTT
CASKTGSWGTDTQYF
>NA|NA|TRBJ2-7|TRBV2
TGTGCCTCCCTGGGAGGGGGAAGCTCCTACGAGCAGTACTTC
CASLGGGSSYEQYF
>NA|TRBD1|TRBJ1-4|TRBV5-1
TGCGCCAGCAGCTCCGCGTTAAACGGACAGGGGGAAAAACTGTTTTTT
CASSSALNGQGEKLFF
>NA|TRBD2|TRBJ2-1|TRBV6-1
TGTGCCAGCAGTGGAATTAAGGGGACTAGCGGGAGGGCCGCTTACAATGAGCAGTTCTTC
CASSGIKGTSGRAAYNEQFF
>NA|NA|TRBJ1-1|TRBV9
TGTGCCAGCAGCGTAGTAGCAATGAACACTGAAGCTTTCTTT
CASSVVAMNTEAFF
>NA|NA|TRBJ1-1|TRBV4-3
TGCGCCAGCTCCCCGGCAGGGCGGAACACTGAAGCTTTCTTT
CASSPAGRNTEAFF
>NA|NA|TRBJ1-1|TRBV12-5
TGTGCTAGTGGTTTAAATAGGGGGGAAGCTTTCTTT
CASGLNRGEAFF
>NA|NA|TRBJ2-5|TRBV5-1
TGCGCCAGCAGCTTGGGGGACTTTCAGTACTTC
CASSLGDFQYF
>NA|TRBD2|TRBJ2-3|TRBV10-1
TGCGCCAGCAGGGGGGTAGCTAGCGGCGGCACAGATACGCAGTATTTT
CASRGVASGGTDTQYF
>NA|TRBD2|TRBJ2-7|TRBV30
TGTGCCTGGAGGGGGGGGACCGGGACTAGCGGGAGTGTCTACGAGCAGTACTTC
CAWRGGTGTSGSVYEQYF
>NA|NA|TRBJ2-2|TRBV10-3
TGTGCCATCAGTGAAAGGGGAACGCACACCGGGGAGCTGTTTTTT
CAISERGTHTGELFF
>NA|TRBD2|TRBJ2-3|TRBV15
TGTGCCACCAGCAGAGCCCGACTAGCGAGAGTCACAGATACGCAGTATTTT
CATSRARLARVTDTQYF
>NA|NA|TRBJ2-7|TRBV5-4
TGTGCCAGCACCTCGGGAGGCCAGGGGATAGGCTCCTACGAGCAGTACTTC
CASTSGGQGIGSYEQYF
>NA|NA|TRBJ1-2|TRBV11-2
TGTGCCAGCAGCTTAGATCGGAAGCCCCCGAGCCTCCTTAACTATGGCTACACCTTC
CASSLDRKPPSLLNYGYTF
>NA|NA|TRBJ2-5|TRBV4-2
TGTGCCAGCAGCCAATCGTCAGGGTATCAAGAGACCCAGTACTTC
CASSQSSGYQETQYF
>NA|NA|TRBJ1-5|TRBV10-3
TGTGCCATCAGTGAGGGCTTGCAGGCGCCCCAGCATTTT
CAISEGLQAPQHF
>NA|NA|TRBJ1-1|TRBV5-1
TGCGCCAGCAGCTCCACTCAGCTATCGAACACTGAAGCTTTCTTT
CASSSTQLSNTEAFF
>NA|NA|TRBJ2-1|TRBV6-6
TGTGCCAGCAGTTACTCGAATGGGGGCGGGCTTGAGCAGTTCTTC
CASSYSNGGGLEQFF
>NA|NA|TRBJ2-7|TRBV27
TGTGCCAGCAGTTTAGAGGAAACCTGGATCTCCTACGAGCAGTACTTC
CASSLEETWISYEQYF
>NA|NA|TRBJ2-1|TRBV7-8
TGTGCCAGCACCAAGGATCTTTACAATGAGCAGTTCTTC
CASTKDLYNEQFF
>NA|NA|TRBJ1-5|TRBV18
TGTGCCAGCTCCGAAGGGAGAGGCAATCAGCCCCAGCATTTT
CASSEGRGNQPQHF
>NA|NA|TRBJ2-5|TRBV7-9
TGTGCCAGCAGCCCCCCTTGGGAGGCTAGGGGGACCCAGTACTTC
CASSPPWEARGTQYF
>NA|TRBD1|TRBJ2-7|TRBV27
TGTGCCAGCAGTTTTATATTGACAGGGGGGGTGTGGGAGCAGTACTTC
CASSFILTGGVWEQYF
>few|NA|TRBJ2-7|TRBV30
TGTGCCTGGAGGTCTACAGGGTTCAACTACGAGCAGTACTTC
CAWRSTGFNYEQYF
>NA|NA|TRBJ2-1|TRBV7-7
TGTGCCAGCAGCTTAGACAGGGAGAATGAGCAGTTCTTC
CASSLDRENEQFF
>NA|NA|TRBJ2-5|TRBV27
TGTGCCAGCAGTCTCCAAGAGACCCAGTACTTC
CASSLQETQYF
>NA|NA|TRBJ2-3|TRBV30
TGTGCCAGCTACAGGGAAACAGATACGCAGTATTTT
CASYRETDTQYF
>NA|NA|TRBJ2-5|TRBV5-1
TGCGCCAGCAGCTTAGTTCGACTAGTCGGGGAGACCCAGTACTTC
CASSLVRLVGETQYF
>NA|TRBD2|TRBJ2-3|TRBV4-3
TGCGCCAGCAGCCAAGAGCTACTAGCGGGGGGGCTAAGGGATACGCAGTATTTT
CASSQELLAGGLRDTQYF
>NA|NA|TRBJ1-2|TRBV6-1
TGTGCCAGCAGTGAGTCAGGAACCTACTATGGCTACACCTTC
CASSESGTYYGYTF
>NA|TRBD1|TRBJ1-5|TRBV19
TGTGCCAGTAGTCCTCTGGCAGGGGGCAAGGGGAGCAATCAGCCCCAGCATTTT
CASSPLAGGKGSNQPQHF
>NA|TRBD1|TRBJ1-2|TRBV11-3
TGTGCCAGCAGCTTAAGACAGGGGGATGGCTACACCTTC
CASSLRQGDGYTF
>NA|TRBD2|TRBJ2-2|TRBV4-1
TGCGCCAGCAGCCAAGATCTATTGAGACTAGCGGGTGTTTCTGGGGAGCTGTTTTTT
CASSQDLLRLAGVSGELFF
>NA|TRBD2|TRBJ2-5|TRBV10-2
TGCGCCAGCAGTGAGCCGGGACTAGCACATATGGAGACCCAGTACTTC
CASSEPGLAHMETQYF
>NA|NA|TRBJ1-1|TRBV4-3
TGCGCCAGCAGCTTGGGCCTGGGCACTGAAGCTTTCTTT
CASSLGLGTEAFF
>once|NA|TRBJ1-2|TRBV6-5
TGTGCCAGCAGGCCCGACAGGACCTATGGCTACACCTTC
CASRPDRTYGYTF
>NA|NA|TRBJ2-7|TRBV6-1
TGTGCCAGCAGGAGACAGGAGCCCTACGAGCAGTACTTC
CASRRQEPYEQYF
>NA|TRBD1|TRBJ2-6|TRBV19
TGTGCCAGTAGTACAAGGACAGGAGACTCTGGGGCCAACGTCCTGACTTTC
CASSTRTGDSGANVLTF
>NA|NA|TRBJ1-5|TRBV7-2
TGTGCCAGCAGCAACGAAAGGGATCAGCCCCAGCATTTT
CASSNERDQPQHF
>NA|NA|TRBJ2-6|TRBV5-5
TGTGCCAGCAGTTTGGAAGGGGTCTCTGGGGCCAACGTCCTGACTTTC
CASSLEGVSGANVLTF
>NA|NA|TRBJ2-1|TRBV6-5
TGTGCCAGCAGGGCCGGGACCGCCATCCAGGCGGAGTTCTTC
CASRAGTAIQAEFF